This T cell receptor beta chain is drawn from a study of blood T cell repertoires in COVID-19. Study context: Some COVID-19 samples were acute and others convalescent; all came from the United States, Italy and Spain. Sample material is recorded as cDNA or gDNA derived from T cells, B-cell-depleted T cells, or PBMCs.

Only a few counts were recorded for this clone. V lost 2 bases to trimming and J lost 1 base, with 8 bases between them. Germline V gene data show CDR1 as KGHSH and CDR2 as LQKENI. CDR3 length equals 14 residues. Per the original data handling: Reference gene primer amplification gave nucleated cell count estimates. Only in-frame clones appear in the TCRdb table, and some are missing; sequencing was by immunoSEQ multiplex PCR. V and J calls and clone size come straight from that table; D and trimming were deduced from the DNA. This sample has a few hundred thousand clones, with roughly 90% found just once.

V and J are TRBV18 and TRBJ1-1; D not resolved. The source material was peripheral blood. The receptor's source is a woman aged 60 to 75 with acute or convalescent COVID-19. CDR3 protein: CASSPVAGNTEAFF. CDR3 bases: TGTGCCAGCTCACCAGTCGCGGGGAACACTGAAGCTTTCTTT.